This record looks at one T cell receptor beta chain sequence and its context. The CDR3 runs to 18 residues. V was shortened by 0 bases and J by 4 bases, with 19 bases between the two germline ends. The germline gives CDR1 LGHNA, CDR2 YNFKEQ. This sample was included in a study of OX40 agonist ivuxolimab in advanced cancers. The table came from immunoSEQ multiplex PCR; TCRdb's copy has only in-frame clones and leaves some out. The sample has 73,000 or so clones, 86% seen once. The chain recombines TRBV4-2 with TRBJ1-5; D gene ambiguous. The source material was CD4+ or CD8+ T cells sorted from blood, sampled in a trial of the OX40 agonist ivuxolimab. This clonotype was obtained from an adult with an advanced solid tumor such as melanoma, head and neck, liver or kidney cancer. The CDR3 coding sequence is TGTGCCAGCAGCCAAGATCTCAGCGGAGTCGGAATTAATCAGCCCCAGCATTTT. As protein: CASSQDLSGVGINQPQHF.